This TCR beta chain derives from a study of radiotherapy plus CTLA-4 blockade in lung cancer. About this clone itself: What it binds is not known.

The study's findings and limits: Researchers report tumor-derived TCR clones expanding in blood after radiotherapy plus ipilimumab.

Assay: immunoSEQ multiplex PCR; the TCRdb copy retains only in-frame clones and omits some. Of roughly 53,000 clones listed, roughly 81% are singletons. The CDR3 contains 16 residues. CDR1 is LGHNA and CDR2 is YSLEER in the germline V gene. The germline V and J ends were trimmed by 0 bases and 8 bases, with 17 bases remaining between them. Lung cancer patients with chemo-refractory metastatic non-small-cell disease were given focal radiation plus CTLA-4 blockade with ipilimumab. The rearrangement links TRBV4-3 to TRBJ2-1, with a possible D match to TRBD1 (6 bases). Sequenced material: peripheral blood, taken from a patient treated with radiotherapy plus ipilimumab. The receptor comes from a human donor with non-small cell lung cancer whose response to radiotherapy plus ipilimumab could not be evaluated. CDR3 in DNA: TGCGCCAGCAGCCAAGATAGGGGGACAACAGCCTATGAGCAGTTCTTC. It translates to CASSQDRGTTAYEQFF.